The 32 T cell receptor beta chains below come from one sample, sequenced in a study of CD8 T cells in ankylosing spondylitis. MiXCR was run by TCRdb on the 5' RACE reads, yielding one entry per CDR3 protein. The data show about 13,000 distinct CDR3 sequences, with under 3.5% seen just once and just over 8.5% held by the top ten. Sample: blood, either unsorted or a sorted T cell fraction (not recorded which). The receptor source for this set is a male donor with ankylosing spondylitis or in good health (not recorded which).

This clonotype was recorded at least ten times. The chain has TRBV9 and TRBJ2-5, with 8 bases that match TRBD2. Germline trimming cut 1 base from V and 5 bases from J; bases unmatched to any gene: 13. The CDR3 is made up of 17 amino acids. The germline V gene has CDR1 SGDLS and CDR2 YYNGEE. The CDR3 region is CASSVSGGGGYVETQYF. As DNA, the CDR3 is TGTGCCAGCAGCGTATCGGGCGGCGGGGGGTACGTTGAGACCCAGTACTTC.

This clonotype was found many times. The chain carries TRBV9 and TRBJ2-7; D call uncertain. V dropped 0 bases and J dropped 4 bases, with 11 bases sitting between them. The CDR3 length is 14 residues. Germline CDR1 reads SGDLS; CDR2 reads YYNGEE. In DNA, the CDR3 is TGTGCCAGCAGCGTAGGGGTAAACCCTTACGAGCAGTACTTC. Amino acid sequence: CASSVGVNPYEQYF.

This clonotype has ten or more counts. The chain recombines TRBV9 with TRBJ2-5; no definite D call. This CDR3 comprises 14 residues. Per the germline V gene, CDR1 is SGDLS and CDR2 is YYNGEE. Trimming left V 1 base short and J 2 bases short, with 9 bases between. The CDR3 nucleotides read TGTGCCAGCAGCGTAAAGGCACAGCAAGAGACCCAGTACTTC. This gives the protein CASSVKAQQETQYF.

This clonotype showed up many times. V usage is TRBV9 and J usage is TRBJ2-3, with TRBD2 identical over 10 bases. Per germline, CDR1 SGDLS and CDR2 YYNGEE. V shed 3 bases and J 3 bases; nucleotides not matched to a gene: 7. This CDR3 comprises 16 residues. CDR3 sequence: CASSEGLAGVTDTQYF. Written as DNA, the CDR3 is TGTGCCAGCAGCGAGGGTCTAGCGGGAGTAACAGATACGCAGTATTTT.

This clonotype appeared many times. The chain joins TRBV9 to TRBJ2-5, with D tentatively TRBD2 (5 bases). This CDR3 is built from 15 residues. Germline lookup yields CDR1 SGDLS and CDR2 YYNGEE. Trimming removed 0 bases from V and 1 base from J, with 10 bases in between. The CDR3 DNA sequence: TGTGCCAGCAGCGTAGATCCTAGCCTCCAAGAGACCCAGTACTTC. Translating it yields CASSVDPSLQETQYF.

This clonotype is medium-sized. This chain joins TRBV9 and TRBJ2-2; D ambiguous. The ends were cut back, 4 bases at V and 0 bases at J, with 10 bases in the middle. CDR3 length: 15 residues. Germline V gene data show CDR1 as SGDLS and CDR2 as YYNGEE. CDR3 amino acids: CASSFGLSNTGELFF. In nucleotides, the CDR3 is TGTGCCAGCAGCTTTGGTCTCTCGAACACCGGGGAGCTGTTTTTT.

This clonotype is medium-sized. This rearrangement joins TRBV9 to TRBJ2-1; no clear D gene. CDR1 is SGDLS, CDR2 YYNGEE, per germline. This CDR3 comprises 12 residues. The V end was cut by 2 bases, the J end by 9 bases, with 9 bases between. The CDR3 sequence: CASSVLETEQFF. Written as DNA, the CDR3 is TGTGCCAGCAGCGTTTTAGAGACTGAGCAGTTCTTC.

This clonotype came up many times. The chain joins TRBV5-6 to TRBJ2-3; 9 bases are a match to TRBD2. Germline V gene sequence: CDR1 SGHDT, CDR2 YYEEEE. With V trimmed by 4 bases and J by 9 bases, 3 bases remained unmatched. The CDR3 runs 12 residues. The CDR3 spells CASSTLAGTQYF. For the CDR3, the DNA is TGTGCCAGCAGCACCCTAGCGGGGACGCAGTATTTT.

This clonotype was seen many times. The V and J genes are TRBV9 and TRBJ2-3; D remains unclear. CDR3 size: 13 residues. Deletions cut 4 bases from V and 0 bases from J, with 6 bases between. From germline, CDR1 is SGDLS and CDR2 YYNGEE. The CDR3: CASSYTSTDTQYF. The CDR3 nucleotides read TGTGCCAGCAGCTACACAAGCACAGATACGCAGTATTTT.

This clonotype was seen many times. CDR3 sequence (DNA): TGTGCCAGCAGCGTTAGTGGGTGGAACACTGAAGCTTTCTTT. This encodes CASSVSGWNTEAFF. The chain uses TRBV9 and TRBJ1-1; D gene unclear. CDR1 and CDR2 from the germline V gene are SGDLS and YYNGEE. The V and J ends lost 2 bases and 1 base respectively, with 9 bases between them. The CDR3 loop spans 14 amino acids.

This clonotype appeared many times. J is TRBJ2-1 and V is TRBV9; perhaps D is TRBD1 or TRBD2 (7 bases each). The V end was cut by 4 bases, the J end by 2 bases, with 16 bases between. The CDR3 is made up of 16 amino acids. Germline CDR1 reads SGDLS; CDR2 reads YYNGEE. The DNA for the CDR3 is TGTGCCAGCAGCCCAGGGGGGGGGCGGGCCTACAATGAGCAGTTCTTC. Protein: CASSPGGGRAYNEQFF.

This clonotype was observed a handful of times. The chain couples TRBV9 to TRBJ2-6; the D is unclear. The ends were cut back, 8 bases at V and 0 bases at J, with 6 bases in the middle. Germline-derived CDR1 and CDR2 are SGDLS and YYNGEE. The CDR3 has 13 amino acids. The CDR3 sequence: CASQSSGANVLTF. The CDR3 bases are TGTGCCAGTCAGAGCTCTGGGGCCAACGTCCTGACTTTC.

The CDR3 DNA reads TGTGCCAGCAGCTTCGGACTAGCGGGGGGGCCTGGCACAGATACGCAGTATTTT. Residues: CASSFGLAGGPGTDTQYF. The chain uses TRBV9 and TRBJ2-3; 15 bases map to TRBD2. Trimming at V came to 4 bases and at J to 1 base, leaving 7 bases not matched to a gene. CDR3 length: 18 residues. Germline loops: CDR1 SGDLS, CDR2 YYNGEE.

This clonotype was observed many times. This chain joins TRBV9 and TRBJ2-2, with D possibly matching TRBD2 (5 bases). Trimming took off 0 bases at V and 4 bases at J, with 7 bases between the two ends. CDR3 length equals 14 residues. Germline assignment: CDR1 SGDLS and CDR2 YYNGEE. The CDR3 sequence is CASSVGRSTGELFF. CDR3 coding DNA: TGTGCCAGCAGCGTAGGGAGGAGCACCGGGGAGCTGTTTTTT.

This clonotype occurred many times. The chain employs TRBV9 and TRBJ2-5, with TRBD1 matching 10 bases. In germline, CDR1 is SGDLS, CDR2 YYNGEE. The J segment lost 1 base and the V segment lost 3 bases, leaving 6 bases of the junction unmatched. The CDR3 spans 16 residues. The CDR3 coding sequence is TGTGCCAGCAGCGACCGGGACAGGGGTCTCCAAGAGACCCAGTACTTC. The encoded protein is CASSDRDRGLQETQYF.

Ten or more counts support this clonotype. V gene TRBV9 combines with J gene TRBJ2-6; D uncertain. V was cut by 4 bases and J by 0 bases, with 17 bases left in between. This CDR3 is built from 18 residues. CDR1 is SGDLS, CDR2 YYNGEE, per germline. CDR3 in amino acids: CASSSSPTTLSGANVLTF. In nucleotides, the CDR3 is TGTGCCAGCAGCTCCAGCCCTACGACCCTCTCTGGGGCCAACGTCCTGACTTTC.

The chain links TRBV21-1 to TRBJ2-3; the D call TRBD1 from the table was never checked on the DNA. TRBV21-1 is classified as a pseudogene. This CDR3 contains 15 residues. The CDR3 DNA reads TGTGCCAGCAGCCCCCGGCCTATAAGCACAGATACGCAGTATTTT. This translates into CASSPRPISTDTQYF.

This clonotype was found many times. V usage is TRBV9 and J usage is TRBJ2-5; 11 nucleotides align to TRBD2. The CDR3 has 13 amino acids. Per germline, CDR1 SGDLS and CDR2 YYNGEE. V gave up 4 bases and J gave up 5 bases; unmatched junction bases: 1. The CDR3 here is CASSTSGSETQYF. The DNA for the CDR3 is TGTGCCAGCAGCACTAGCGGGAGTGAGACCCAGTACTTC.

This clonotype appeared many times. J is TRBJ2-4 and V is TRBV9; TRBD2 matches 9 bases. Germline CDR1 is SGDLS and CDR2 is YYNGEE. The J segment lost 0 bases and the V segment lost 6 bases, leaving 4 bases of the junction unmatched. The CDR3 has 15 amino acids. Here the CDR3 reads CASNLAGEAKNIQYF. CDR3 in DNA: TGTGCCAGCAACTTAGCGGGGGAAGCCAAAAACATTCAGTACTTC.

At least ten counts were recorded for this clonotype. The rearrangement joins TRBV9 to TRBJ2-3, with D tentatively TRBD1 (6 bases). CDR1 is SGDLS, CDR2 YYNGEE, per germline. The CDR3 is 19 residues long. Deletions cut 0 bases from V and 0 bases from J, with 20 bases between. CDR3 in amino acids: CASSVAGVTGILSTDTQYF. CDR3 DNA sequence: TGTGCCAGCAGCGTAGCCGGAGTTACAGGGATCCTAAGCACAGATACGCAGTATTTT.

Many counts were recorded for this clonotype. The chain links TRBV28 to TRBJ1-3; D is ambiguous. CDR3 size: 12 residues. CDR1 is MDHEN and CDR2 is SYDVKM in the germline V gene. V gave up 7 bases and J gave up 3 bases, with 7 bases separating them. CDR3 sequence: CASNYSGNTIYF. The CDR3, as DNA: TGTGCCAGCAATTATAGTGGAAACACCATATATTTT. Supplemented by reference TRBV28 and TRBJ1-3, the full variable domain reads DVKVTQSSRYLVKRTGEKVFLECVQDMDHENMFWYRQDPGLGLRLIYFSYDVKMKEKGDIPEGYSVSREKKERFSLILESASTNQTSMYLCASNYSGNTIYFGEGSWLTVV.

In this sample, this clonotype turned up many times. V and J are TRBV9 and TRBJ2-4, with D possibly being TRBD1 (7 bases). Germline CDR1 reads SGDLS; CDR2 reads YYNGEE. The CDR3 extends over 14 amino acids. V lost 4 bases, J lost 5 bases, and 13 bases lay in between. In nucleotides, the CDR3 is TGTGCCAGCAGCAAAGGAGGGGGCGAAAACATTCAGTACTTC. It encodes CASSKGGGENIQYF.

V is TRBV9 and J is TRBJ1-6, with D possibly being TRBD1 (6 bases). Between the trimmed V and J ends, which lost 0 bases and 5 bases, there was a span of 9 bases. Germline V lookup: CDR1 SGDLS, CDR2 YYNGEE. The CDR3 runs to 15 residues. The CDR3 DNA reads TGTGCCAGCAGCGTAGAGGGACAAAATAATTCACCCCTCCACTTT. Translating it yields CASSVEGQNNSPLHF. Looking up the rest from reference TRBV9 and TRBJ1-6 gives the full variable domain: DSGVTQTPKHLITATGQRVTLRCSPRSGDLSVYWYQQSLDQGLQFLIQYYNGEERAKGNILERFSAQQFPDLHSELNLSSLELGDSALYFCASSVEGQNNSPLHFGNGTRLTVT.

This clonotype showed up many times. This chain links TRBV9 with TRBJ2-7; D is possibly TRBD2 (5 bases). Trimming cost V 0 bases and J 3 bases, with 10 bases left between them. Per the germline V gene, CDR1 is SGDLS and CDR2 is YYNGEE. This CDR3 region has 14 residues. CDR3 nucleotide sequence: TGTGCCAGCAGCGTAGGAGGCGGGTTCTACGAGCAGTACTTC. Protein product: CASSVGGGFYEQYF.

This clonotype was picked up many times. The chain carries TRBV9 and TRBJ2-7, with D possibly TRBD2 on 6 matching bases. Germline V gives CDR1 SGDLS, CDR2 YYNGEE. Trimming removed 0 bases at V and 0 bases at J, with 10 bases between. The CDR3 is 15 amino acids. CDR3 amino acids: CASSVDGGHSYEQYF. In nucleotides, the CDR3 is TGTGCCAGCAGCGTAGACGGGGGTCACTCCTACGAGCAGTACTTC.

This clonotype was recorded at least ten times. The chain is built from TRBV9 and TRBJ2-3; 9 nucleotides match TRBD1. Trimming at V came to 4 bases and at J to 6 bases, leaving 9 bases not matched to a gene. The CDR3 covers 15 residues. The germline V gene has CDR1 SGDLS and CDR2 YYNGEE. CDR3 in DNA: TGTGCCAGCAGCCGAGACAGGGGGAATGGGGATACGCAGTATTTT. It is translated as CASSRDRGNGDTQYF.

Judged by abundance, this clonotype is medium-sized (0.01 to 0.1%). The rearrangement joins TRBV9 to TRBJ1-1; D is possibly TRBD1 (5 bases). V was trimmed by 0 bases and J by 4 bases, leaving 10 bases between them. The CDR3 is made up of 14 amino acids. Per the germline V gene, CDR1 is SGDLS and CDR2 is YYNGEE. The CDR3 here is CASSVAAGSTEAFF. The CDR3 nucleotides are TGTGCCAGCAGCGTAGCGGCAGGGAGCACTGAAGCTTTCTTT.

This clonotype was found many times. The V call is TRBV9, the J call TRBJ1-4; 9 bases map to TRBD1. This CDR3 has 13 amino acids. In germline, CDR1 is SGDLS, CDR2 YYNGEE. V dropped 3 bases and J dropped 8; count of bases not matched to a gene: 2. In DNA, the CDR3 is TGTGCCAGCAGCGCTGGGACAGGGGAAAAACTGTTTTTT. This translates into CASSAGTGEKLFF.

This clonotype was seen ten or more times. The J gene is TRBJ2-6, the V gene TRBV9; TRBD1 matches at 10 bases. Trimming removed 1 base from V and 2 bases from J; junction bases left unmatched: 6. The CDR3 extends over 18 amino acids. Germline CDR1 SGDLS, CDR2 YYNGEE. This CDR3 is CASSVLGTGVTGANVLTF. The CDR3 DNA reads as TGTGCCAGCAGCGTATTGGGGACAGGGGTGACTGGGGCCAACGTCCTGACTTTC.

This clonotype was picked up many times. The rearrangement links TRBV9 to TRBJ1-6, with D hard to call. The CDR3 is 15 residues long. CDR1 and CDR2 from the germline V gene are SGDLS and YYNGEE. V was trimmed by 0 bases and J by 11 bases, leaving 15 bases between them. Written as DNA, the CDR3 is TGTGCCAGCAGCGTAGAGGGCGGCCGTGGGACACCCCTCCACTTT. Its protein is CASSVEGGRGTPLHF.

This clonotype was detected many times. The rearrangement links TRBV9 to TRBJ2-1; 10 nucleotides agree with TRBD2. The CDR3 extends over 15 amino acids. The V gene end was trimmed by 0 bases and the J gene end by 10 bases; junction bases not matched to a gene: 7. The germline gives CDR1 SGDLS, CDR2 YYNGEE. Here the CDR3 reads CASSVVPSGREEQFF. Here the CDR3 DNA reads TGTGCCAGCAGCGTAGTGCCTAGCGGGAGAGAAGAGCAGTTCTTC. Full variable domain (rest looked up from reference TRBV9 and TRBJ2-1): DSGVTQTPKHLITATGQRVTLRCSPRSGDLSVYWYQQSLDQGLQFLIQYYNGEERAKGNILERFSAQQFPDLHSELNLSSLELGDSALYFCASSVVPSGREEQFFGPGTRLTVL.

This clonotype has a count of ten or more. The chain carries TRBV9 and TRBJ2-3; D gene uncertain. V was shortened by 0 bases and J by 3 bases, with 5 bases between the two germline ends. This CDR3 has 13 residues. Germline loops: CDR1 SGDLS, CDR2 YYNGEE. CDR3 in amino acids: CASSVALTDTQYF. The CDR3 nucleotides are TGTGCCAGCAGCGTAGCCTTAACAGATACGCAGTATTTT.